A selection of T cell receptor beta chains follows, all from one sample in a study of beta chain features in type 1 diabetes. Method: immunoSEQ multiplex PCR; TCRdb's copy keeps in-frame clones and lacks some. The sample contains under 450,000 clones, about 15% of which appear only once. The sequenced sample was naive CD4+ T cells from blood. The origin of the receptors is a man between 25 and 39 years old in good health. The CDR3 runs from the conserved cysteine through the conserved F or W. The order of the fields is D gene, V gene, clone size, J gene, CDR3 DNA, CDR3 protein. The D gene is left open where the match is weak. The size entry is marked missing in some rows and otherwise reads once, few, many or a size class.

.	TRBV7-9	few	TRBJ1-1	TGTGCCAGCAGCTTACTAGGCGGGCGAGGTGAAGCTTTCTTT	CASSLLGGRGEAFF
TRBD1	TRBV7-8	few	TRBJ1-2	TGTGCCAGCAGCAGAACGACAGGGACTAACTATGGCTACACCTTC	CASSRTTGTNYGYTF
TRBD1	TRBV7-8	.	TRBJ2-3	TGTGCCAGCAGCTTTGCAGGGGGTATCACAGATACGCAGTATTTT	CASSFAGGITDTQYF
.	TRBV9	.	TRBJ2-3	TGTGCCAGCAGCGTTAGTACAGATACGCAGTATTTT	CASSVSTDTQYF
TRBD2	TRBV7-7	few	TRBJ2-1	TGTGCTAGCAGCCCAGAAGCTAGCGGGAGCGCCAATGAGCAGTTCTTC	CASSPEASGSANEQFF
TRBD1	TRBV30	.	TRBJ1-2	TGTGCCTGTAATCCGGGACAGGCTAACTATGGCTACACCTTC	CACNPGQANYGYTF
.	TRBV30	few	TRBJ1-1	TGTGCCTGGAGTCAGGGCAGAACGAACACTGAAGCTTTCTTT	CAWSQGRTNTEAFF
.	TRBV4-3	few	TRBJ1-1	TGCGCCAGCAGCCAAGAAGCCGGGGGCGGGCAGGCGAACACTGAAGCTTTCTTT	CASSQEAGGGQANTEAFF
TRBD2	TRBV19	few	TRBJ2-1	TGTGCCAGTAGTATCCGTATAGCGGGGGGGCACAATGAGCAGTTCTTC	CASSIRIAGGHNEQFF
TRBD1	TRBV5-1	few	TRBJ2-5	TGCGCCAGCAGCTTTTTGACAGGGCACCAAGAGACCCAGTACTTC	CASSFLTGHQETQYF
TRBD2	TRBV7-2	.	TRBJ2-3	TGTGCCAGCAGCTTAGTGGGACTAGCTACAGATACGCAGTATTTT	CASSLVGLATDTQYF
.	TRBV6-6	few	TRBJ2-3	TGTGCCAGCAGTTACGGAGGGGCTTTGGATACGCAGTATTTT	CASSYGGALDTQYF
.	TRBV18	.	TRBJ2-3	TGTGCCAGCTCACTAGGGGCAGATACGCAGTATTTT	CASSLGADTQYF
TRBD1	TRBV7-6	.	TRBJ2-5	TGTGCCAGCAGCTATCCCACGGGACAGGATCCCACCCAGTACTTC	CASSYPTGQDPTQYF
.	TRBV7-9	few	TRBJ1-2	TGTGCCAGCAGCTTACGTCAGACAGACTATGGCTACACCTTC	CASSLRQTDYGYTF
.	TRBV4-1	.	TRBJ2-3	TGCGCCAGCAGCCCCCACCAGGGATCGACAGATACGCAGTATTTT	CASSPHQGSTDTQYF
.	TRBV6-6	.	TRBJ1-1	TGTGCCAGCAGTTATTGGGGCACTGAAGCTTTCTTT	CASSYWGTEAFF
TRBD1	TRBV5-4	few	TRBJ2-3	TGTGCCAGCAGCTCGGGACAGCCCACAGATACGCAGTATTTT	CASSSGQPTDTQYF
.	TRBV29-1	many	TRBJ2-3	TGCAGCGTTGGAGATACGCAGTATTTT	CSVGDTQYF
.	TRBV6-5	.	TRBJ1-1	TGTGCCAGCCGCCGTATGGCGGGAACCACTGAAGCTTTCTTT	CASRRMAGTTEAFF
TRBD2	TRBV5-1	once	TRBJ2-3	TGCGCCAGCTCCACAGCGGGGGATTATACAGATACGCAGTATTTT	CASSTAGDYTDTQYF
.	TRBV4-1	.	TRBJ2-5	TGCGCCAGCAGCCAAGGTCCCCTGGAGACCCAGTACTTC	CASSQGPLETQYF
.	TRBV9	few	TRBJ2-4	TGTGCCAGCAGCGTAGCCCAGGGACAAAACATTCAGTACTTC	CASSVAQGQNIQYF
TRBD2	TRBV6-1	few	TRBJ2-5	TGTGCCAGCACGCGGGGGGCCCAAGAGACCCAGTACTTC	CASTRGAQETQYF
TRBD1	TRBV5-6	.	TRBJ2-1	TGTGCCAGCATGGGACAGGGGGCCCCAAACGTCAATGAGCAGTTCTTC	CASMGQGAPNVNEQFF
.	TRBV7-3	few	TRBJ2-5	TGTGCCAGCAGCTCTGGGGCAGGTATCCTATTTCAAGAGACCCAGTACTTC	CASSSGAGILFQETQYF
.	TRBV27	.	TRBJ1-3	TGTGCCAGCAGCCACTTAGGTGCCTCTGGAAACACCATATATTTT	CASSHLGASGNTIYF
.	TRBV6-5	few	TRBJ2-1	TGTGCCAGCATGAGGGCAGGACTCCACAATGAGCAGTTCTTC	CASMRAGLHNEQFF
TRBD2	TRBV25-1	.	TRBJ2-5	TGTGCCAGCAGTTCCGGACTAGCGGGAGTTGGGGAGACCCAGTACTTC	CASSSGLAGVGETQYF
.	TRBV29-1	few	TRBJ2-5	TGCAGCGTTATGCCAGCCGGTCGGGAGACCCAGTACTTC	CSVMPAGRETQYF
TRBD2	TRBV10-3	few	TRBJ2-3	TGTGCCATCAGTAATTCGTATCAGCTAGCGGGGAGCACAGATACGCAGTATTTT	CAISNSYQLAGSTDTQYF
TRBD2	TRBV11-2	.	TRBJ2-5	TGTGCCAGCAGCCTCCGGGGGGGACTGCAGCAAGAGACCCAGTACTTC	CASSLRGGLQQETQYF
.	TRBV4-3	few	TRBJ1-1	TGCGCCAGCAGCCAAGATTTGTGGACTGAAGCTTTCTTT	CASSQDLWTEAFF
.	TRBV15	few	TRBJ2-1	TGTGCCACCAGTCGGGAAAGACTAGTAACGAATGAGCAGTTCTTC	CATSRERLVTNEQFF
.	TRBV18	few	TRBJ1-2	TGTGCCAGCTCACCACCAGGAAACAGTTATGGCTACACCTTC	CASSPPGNSYGYTF
.	TRBV18	.	TRBJ1-1	TGTGCCAGCTCACCCCAGGGGAACACTGAAGCTTTCTTT	CASSPQGNTEAFF
TRBD1	TRBV6-5	few	TRBJ2-7	TGTGCCAGCAGTTATAGGGGGCGGAACGAGCAGTACTTC	CASSYRGRNEQYF
TRBD2	TRBV25-1	.	TRBJ2-3	TGTGCCAGCTCCCCGGACGTACTAGCGGCGAGCACAGATACGCAGTATTTT	CASSPDVLAASTDTQYF
TRBD2	TRBV29-1	many	TRBJ2-1	TGCAGCGTATCTGCGAGCGGGAGACCTGGCGAGCAGTTCTTC	CSVSASGRPGEQFF
.	TRBV29-1	.	TRBJ1-1	TGCAGCGTTGAAGGTGGGGCTGGCACTGAAGCTTTCTTT	CSVEGGAGTEAFF
TRBD2	TRBV19	.	TRBJ2-5	TGTGCCAGTAGTATAGCTAGCGGGACTCAAGCTCAAGAGACCCAGTACTTC	CASSIASGTQAQETQYF
TRBD2	TRBV5-4	few	TRBJ2-5	TGTGCCACCCAGCGGGGGCGCGAGGAGACCCAGTACTTC	CATQRGREETQYF
.	TRBV18	few	TRBJ2-1	TGTGCCAGCCTCCTAGCTCCGAACGGTGAGCAGTTCTTC	CASLLAPNGEQFF
.	TRBV7-2	few	TRBJ2-2	TGTGCCAGCAGCCCGATCAGGACCGGGGAGCTGTTTTTT	CASSPIRTGELFF
TRBD1	TRBV9	.	TRBJ2-7	TGTGCCAGCAGCGCGGGACAGGCTAACGAGCAGTACTTC	CASSAGQANEQYF
TRBD2	TRBV29-1	.	TRBJ2-3	TGCAGCGTTGAAGGTGGCGGGAGAAGTGATACGCAGTATTTT	CSVEGGGRSDTQYF
.	TRBV15	.	TRBJ1-1	TGTGCCACCAGCAGGCCGGGGGGGAACACTGAAGCTTTCTTT	CATSRPGGNTEAFF
.	TRBV5-6	few	TRBJ2-2	TGTGCCAGCAGCTTGGGAGTAGCGGGACAGGGGGAGCTGTTTTTT	CASSLGVAGQGELFF
.	TRBV7-2	few	TRBJ2-1	TGTGCCAGCAGCTTAGTGGGACTGTACAATGAGCAGTTCTTC	CASSLVGLYNEQFF
.	TRBV30	few	TRBJ2-4	TGTGCCTGGAGTGTAGCAGCGGATATTCAGTACTTC	CAWSVAADIQYF
.	TRBV30	many	TRBJ2-2	TGTGCCTGGACCCTGTTTGGAGGGGCCGGGGAGCTGTTTTTT	CAWTLFGGAGELFF
.	TRBV21-1	few	TRBJ2-5	TGTGCCAGCAGGACTCTTGAGGGGAGGCAAGAGACCCAGTACTTC	CASRTLEGRQETQYF